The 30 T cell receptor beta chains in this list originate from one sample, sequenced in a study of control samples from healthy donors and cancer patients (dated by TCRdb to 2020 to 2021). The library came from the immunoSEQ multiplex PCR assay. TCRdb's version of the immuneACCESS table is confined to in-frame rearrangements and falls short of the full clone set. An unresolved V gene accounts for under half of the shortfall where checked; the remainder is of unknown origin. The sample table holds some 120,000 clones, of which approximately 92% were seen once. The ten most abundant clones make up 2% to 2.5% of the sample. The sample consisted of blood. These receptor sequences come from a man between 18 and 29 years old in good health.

In DNA, the CDR3 is TGTGCCAGCAGCGTAGGGGTGGGAAGCAACACTGAAGCTTTCTTT. Translating gives CASSVGVGSNTEAFF. The chain couples TRBV9 to TRBJ1-1, with D uncertain. The V end was cut by 0 bases, the J end by 2 bases, with 11 bases between. CDR1 SGDLS and CDR2 YYNGEE come from the germline V gene. The CDR3 runs 15 residues.

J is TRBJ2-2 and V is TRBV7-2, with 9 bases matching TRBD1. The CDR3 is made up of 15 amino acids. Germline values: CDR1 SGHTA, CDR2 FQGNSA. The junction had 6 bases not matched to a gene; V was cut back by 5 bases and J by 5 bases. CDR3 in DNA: TGTGCCAGCAGCAGATTAGGACAGGGGACCGGGGAGCTGTTTTTT. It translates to CASSRLGQGTGELFF.

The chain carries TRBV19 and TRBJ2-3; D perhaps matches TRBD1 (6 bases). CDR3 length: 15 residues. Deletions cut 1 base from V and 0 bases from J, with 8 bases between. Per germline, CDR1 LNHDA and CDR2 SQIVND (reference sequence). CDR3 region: CASSIGQESTDTQYF. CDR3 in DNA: TGTGCCAGTAGTATAGGACAGGAGAGCACAGATACGCAGTATTTT.

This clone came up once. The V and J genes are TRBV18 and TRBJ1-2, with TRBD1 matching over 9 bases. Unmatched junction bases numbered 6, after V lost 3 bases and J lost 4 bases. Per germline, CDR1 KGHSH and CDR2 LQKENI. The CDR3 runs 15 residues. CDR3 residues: CASSPGDRVIYGYTF. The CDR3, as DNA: TGTGCCAGCTCACCGGGGGACAGGGTTATCTATGGCTACACCTTC.

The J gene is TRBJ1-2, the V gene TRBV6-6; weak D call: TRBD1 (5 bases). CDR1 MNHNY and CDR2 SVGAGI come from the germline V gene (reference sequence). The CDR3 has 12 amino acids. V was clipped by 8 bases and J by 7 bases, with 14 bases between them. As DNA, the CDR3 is TGTGCCAGCTATGCTGGGGGGGGTGGCTACACCTTC. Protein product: CASYAGGGGYTF.

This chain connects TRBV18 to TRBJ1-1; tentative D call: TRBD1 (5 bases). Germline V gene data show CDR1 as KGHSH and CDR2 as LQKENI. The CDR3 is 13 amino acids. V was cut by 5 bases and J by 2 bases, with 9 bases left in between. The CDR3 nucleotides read TGTGCCAGCTCAGCGGGGCAAAACACTGAAGCTTTCTTT. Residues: CASSAGQNTEAFF. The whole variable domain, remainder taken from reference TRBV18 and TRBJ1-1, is NAGVMQNPRHLVRRRGQEARLRCSPMKGHSHVYWYRQLPEEGLKFMVYLQKENIIDESGMPKERFSAEFPKEGPSILRIQQVVRGDSAAYFCASSAGQNTEAFFGQGTRLTVV.

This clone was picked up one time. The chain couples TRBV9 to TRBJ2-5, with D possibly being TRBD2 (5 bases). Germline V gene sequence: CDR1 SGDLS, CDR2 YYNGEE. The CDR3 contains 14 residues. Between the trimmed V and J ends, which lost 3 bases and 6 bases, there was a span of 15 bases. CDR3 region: CASSGYHDGKTQYF. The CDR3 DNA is TGTGCCAGCAGCGGGTATCACGACGGGAAGACCCAGTACTTC. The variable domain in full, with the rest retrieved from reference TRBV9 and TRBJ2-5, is DSGVTQTPKHLITATGQRVTLRCSPRSGDLSVYWYQQSLDQGLQFLIQYYNGEERAKGNILERFSAQQFPDLHSELNLSSLELGDSALYFCASSGYHDGKTQYFGPGTRLLVL.

Here the CDR3 DNA reads TGTGCCAGTATTGGGCTGTATGGCTACACCTTC. It yields the protein CASIGLYGYTF. The J gene is TRBJ1-2, the V gene TRBV19, with D unresolved. Deletions cut 7 bases from V and 5 bases from J, with 8 bases between. The CDR3 totals 11 residues. The germline gives CDR1 LNHDA, CDR2 SQIVND (reference sequence).

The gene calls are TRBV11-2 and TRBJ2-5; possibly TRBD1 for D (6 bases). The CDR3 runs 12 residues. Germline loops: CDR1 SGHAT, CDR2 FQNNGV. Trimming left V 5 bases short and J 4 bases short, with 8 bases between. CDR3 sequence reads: CASSQGLETQYF. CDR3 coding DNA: TGTGCCAGCAGCCAGGGGTTAGAGACCCAGTACTTC.

CDR3 amino acids: CASSEGGAVSYEQYF. DNA for the CDR3: TGTGCCAGCAGTGAAGGGGGGGCTGTTTCCTACGAGCAGTACTTC. This sequence joins TRBV2 and TRBJ2-7, with D perhaps being TRBD1 or TRBD2 (6 bases each). Germline V gene sequence: CDR1 SNHLY, CDR2 FYNNEI. The ends were cut back, 1 base at V and 1 base at J, with 11 bases in the middle. The CDR3 totals 15 residues.

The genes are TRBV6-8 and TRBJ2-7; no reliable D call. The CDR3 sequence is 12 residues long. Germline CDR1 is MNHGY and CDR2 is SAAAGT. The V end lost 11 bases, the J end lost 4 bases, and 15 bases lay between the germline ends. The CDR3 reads CAGRAKWYEQYV. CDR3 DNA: TGTGCCGGTCGGGCTAAATGGTACGAGCAGTACGTC.

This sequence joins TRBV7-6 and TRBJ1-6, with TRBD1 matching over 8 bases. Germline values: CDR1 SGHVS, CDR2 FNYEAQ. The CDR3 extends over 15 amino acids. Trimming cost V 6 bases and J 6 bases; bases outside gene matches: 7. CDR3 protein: CASSPGTGGNSPLHF. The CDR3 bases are TGTGCCAGCAGTCCCGGGACAGGTGGTAATTCACCCCTCCACTTT.

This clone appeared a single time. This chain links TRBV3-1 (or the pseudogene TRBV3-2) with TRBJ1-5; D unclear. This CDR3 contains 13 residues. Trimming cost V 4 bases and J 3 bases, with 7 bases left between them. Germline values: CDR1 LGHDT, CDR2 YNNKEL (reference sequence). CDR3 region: CASSPGPNQPQHF. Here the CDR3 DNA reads TGTGCCAGCAGCCCTGGGCCCAATCAGCCCCAGCATTTT.

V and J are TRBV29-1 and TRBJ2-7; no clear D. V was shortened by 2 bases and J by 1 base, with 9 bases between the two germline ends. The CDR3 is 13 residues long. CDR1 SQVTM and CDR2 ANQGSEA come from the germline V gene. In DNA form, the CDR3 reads TGCAGCGTTGAACAGGAGCTTTCCTACGAGCAGTACTTC. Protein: CSVEQELSYEQYF.

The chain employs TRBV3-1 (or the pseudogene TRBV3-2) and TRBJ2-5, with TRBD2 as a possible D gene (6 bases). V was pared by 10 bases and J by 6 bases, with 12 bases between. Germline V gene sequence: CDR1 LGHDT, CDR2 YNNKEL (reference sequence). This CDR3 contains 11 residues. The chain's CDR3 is CATLAGQTQYF. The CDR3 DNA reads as TGTGCCACCCTGGCGGGACAGACCCAGTACTTC.

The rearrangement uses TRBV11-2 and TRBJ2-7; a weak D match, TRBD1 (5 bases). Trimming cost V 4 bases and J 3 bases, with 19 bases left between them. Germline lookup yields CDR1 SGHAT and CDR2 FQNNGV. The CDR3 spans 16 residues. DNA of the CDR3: TGTGCCAGCAGCTCTCTGCCGGGCAGGGTGAACTACGAGCAGTACGTC. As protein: CASSSLPGRVNYEQYV.

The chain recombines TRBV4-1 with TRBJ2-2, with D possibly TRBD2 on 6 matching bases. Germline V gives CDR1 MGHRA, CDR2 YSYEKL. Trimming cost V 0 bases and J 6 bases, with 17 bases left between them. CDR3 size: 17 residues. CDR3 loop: CASSQDPAGPGAGELFF. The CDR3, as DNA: TGCGCCAGCAGCCAAGATCCGGCGGGGCCGGGGGCCGGGGAGCTGTTTTTT.

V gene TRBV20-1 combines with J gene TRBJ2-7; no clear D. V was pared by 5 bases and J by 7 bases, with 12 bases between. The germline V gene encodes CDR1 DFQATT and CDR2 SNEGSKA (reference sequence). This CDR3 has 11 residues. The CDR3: CSARRAYEQYF. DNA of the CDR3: TGCAGTGCTCGAAGGGCGTATGAGCAGTACTTC.

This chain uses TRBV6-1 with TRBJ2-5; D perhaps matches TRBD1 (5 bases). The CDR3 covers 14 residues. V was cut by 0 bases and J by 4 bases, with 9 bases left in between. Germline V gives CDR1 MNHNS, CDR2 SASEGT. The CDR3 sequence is CASSEAPGPETQYF. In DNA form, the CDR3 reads TGTGCCAGCAGTGAAGCGCCAGGGCCAGAGACCCAGTACTTC.

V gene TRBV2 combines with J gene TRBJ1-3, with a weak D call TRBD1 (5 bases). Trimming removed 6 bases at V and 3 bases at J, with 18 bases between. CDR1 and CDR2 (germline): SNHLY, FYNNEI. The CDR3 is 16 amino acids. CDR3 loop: CASSVWGDSGGNTIYF. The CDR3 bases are TGTGCCAGCAGCGTGTGGGGGGATTCAGGTGGAAACACCATATATTTT.

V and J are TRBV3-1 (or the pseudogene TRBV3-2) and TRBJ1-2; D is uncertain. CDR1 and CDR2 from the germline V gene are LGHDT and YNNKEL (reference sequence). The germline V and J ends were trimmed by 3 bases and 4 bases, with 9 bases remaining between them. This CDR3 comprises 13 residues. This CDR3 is CASSHPNLYGYTF. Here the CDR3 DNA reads TGTGCCAGCAGCCATCCTAATCTCTATGGCTACACCTTC.

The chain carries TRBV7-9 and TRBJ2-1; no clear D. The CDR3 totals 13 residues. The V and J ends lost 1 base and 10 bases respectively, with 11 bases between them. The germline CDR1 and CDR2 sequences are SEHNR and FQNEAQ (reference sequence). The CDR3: CASSLGGPQEQFF. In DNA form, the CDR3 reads TGTGCCAGCAGCTTAGGAGGCCCCCAGGAGCAGTTCTTC.

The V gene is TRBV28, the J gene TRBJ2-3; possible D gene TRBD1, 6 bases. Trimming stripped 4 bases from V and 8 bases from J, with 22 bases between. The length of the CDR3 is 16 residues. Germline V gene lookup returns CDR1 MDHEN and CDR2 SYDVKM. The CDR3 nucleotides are TGTGCCAGCAGTTCCCAAGGGGGACGGGACCTCAGTACGCAGTATTTT. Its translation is CASSSQGGRDLSTQYF.

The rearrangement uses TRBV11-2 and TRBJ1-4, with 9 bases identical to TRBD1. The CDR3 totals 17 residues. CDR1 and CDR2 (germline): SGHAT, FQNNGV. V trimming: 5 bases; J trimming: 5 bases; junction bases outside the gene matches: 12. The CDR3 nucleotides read TGTGCCAGCAGCGCGCGATACCCGGGACAGGGAAATGAAAAACTGTTTTTT. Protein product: CASSARYPGQGNEKLFF.

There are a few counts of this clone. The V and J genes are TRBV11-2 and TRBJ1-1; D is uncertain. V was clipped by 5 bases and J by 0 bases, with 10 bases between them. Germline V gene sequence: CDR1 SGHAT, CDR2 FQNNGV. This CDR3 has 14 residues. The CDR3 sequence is CASSPRWMNTEAFF. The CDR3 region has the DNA TGTGCCAGCAGCCCGCGATGGATGAACACTGAAGCTTTCTTT. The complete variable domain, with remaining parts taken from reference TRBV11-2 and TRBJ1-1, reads EAGVAQSPRYKIIEKRQSVAFWCNPISGHATLYWYQQILGQGPKLLIQFQNNGVVDDSQLPKDRFSAERLKGVDSTLKIQPAKLEDSAVYLCASSPRWMNTEAFFGQGTRLTVV.

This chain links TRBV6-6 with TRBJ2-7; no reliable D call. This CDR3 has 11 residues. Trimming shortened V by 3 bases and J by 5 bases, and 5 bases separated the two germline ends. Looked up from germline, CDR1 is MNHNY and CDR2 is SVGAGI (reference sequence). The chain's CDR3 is CASSYNDEQYV. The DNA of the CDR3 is TGTGCCAGCAGTTATAACGACGAGCAGTACGTC.

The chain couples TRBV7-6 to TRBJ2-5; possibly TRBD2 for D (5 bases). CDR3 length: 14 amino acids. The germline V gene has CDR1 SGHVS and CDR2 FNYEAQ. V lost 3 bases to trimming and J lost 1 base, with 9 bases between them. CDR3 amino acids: CASSFREFQETQYF. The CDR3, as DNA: TGTGCCAGCAGCTTTAGGGAGTTCCAAGAGACCCAGTACTTC.

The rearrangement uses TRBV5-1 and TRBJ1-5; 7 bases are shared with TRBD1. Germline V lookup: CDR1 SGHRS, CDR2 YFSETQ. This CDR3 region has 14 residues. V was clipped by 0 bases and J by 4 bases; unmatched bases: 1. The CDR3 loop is CASSLGGQNQPQHF. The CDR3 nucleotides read TGCGCCAGCAGCTTGGGGGGACAGAATCAGCCCCAGCATTTT.

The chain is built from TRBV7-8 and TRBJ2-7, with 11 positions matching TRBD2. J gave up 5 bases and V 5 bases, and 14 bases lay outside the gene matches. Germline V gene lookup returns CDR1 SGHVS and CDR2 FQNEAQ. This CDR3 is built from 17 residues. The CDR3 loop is CASSDDPTSGINDEQYV. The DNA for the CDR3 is TGTGCCAGCAGCGACGATCCGACTAGCGGGATTAATGACGAGCAGTACGTC.

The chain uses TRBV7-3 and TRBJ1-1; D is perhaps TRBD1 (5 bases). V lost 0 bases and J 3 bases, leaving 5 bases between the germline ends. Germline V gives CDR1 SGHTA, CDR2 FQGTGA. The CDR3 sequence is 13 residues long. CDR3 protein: CASSLTTDTEAFF. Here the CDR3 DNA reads TGTGCCAGCAGCTTAACGACAGACACTGAAGCTTTCTTT.